The rows below give T cell receptor beta chains drawn from one sample of a study of cytomegalovirus exposure and HLA in healthy donors. Produced via immunoSEQ multiplex PCR; TCRdb's table is partial and in-frame only. The data hold about 210,000 clones, with almost 80% observed a single time. Sequences were obtained from PBMCs. These receptors all come from a male donor in good health and CMV-seronegative. The CDR3 runs from the conserved cysteine through the conserved F or W. A D gene is named only where the DNA matches it firmly. Part of the rows lack a size; the others show once, few, many or a class for expanded clones.

clone_size | j_call | d_call | v_call | cdr3_aa | cdr3_nt
few | TRBJ1-1 | NA | TRBV20-1 | CSARPQVEAFF | TGCAGTGCTAGACCCCAGGTGGAAGCTTTCTTT
NA | TRBJ2-2 | NA | TRBV9 | CASSVGRGPLTGELFF | TGTGCCAGCAGCGTAGGGCGGGGGCCTTTGACCGGGGAGCTGTTTTTT
NA | TRBJ2-6 | TRBD1 | TRBV27 | CASRRTGDSGANVLTF | TGTGCCAGCAGGAGGACAGGGGACTCTGGGGCCAACGTCCTGACTTTC
NA | TRBJ1-5 | NA | TRBV18 | CASSPNQGSNQPQHF | TGTGCCAGCTCACCAAACCAGGGGAGCAATCAGCCCCAGCATTTT
NA | TRBJ2-7 | TRBD1 | TRBV5-1 | CASSWTGDWVEQYF | TGCGCCAGCAGCTGGACAGGGGATTGGGTCGAGCAGTACTTC
NA | TRBJ1-2 | NA | TRBV5-4 | CASSLDRTKGYTF | TGTGCCAGCAGCTTGGACAGGACGAAAGGCTACACCTTC
NA | TRBJ2-5 | TRBD2 | TRBV2 | CASSTGTSGRETQYF | TGTGCCAGCAGTACGGGGACTAGCGGGAGGGAGACCCAGTACTTC
few | TRBJ1-1 | TRBD1 | TRBV27 | CASSPEGQGYTEAFF | TGTGCCAGCAGTCCAGAGGGACAGGGGTACACTGAAGCTTTCTTT
NA | TRBJ1-2 | TRBD1 | TRBV30 | CAYARDRPYGYTF | TGTGCCTACGCCCGGGACAGACCCTATGGCTACACCTTC
NA | TRBJ2-7 | TRBD2 | TRBV15 | CATSRETAGGVYEQYF | TGTGCCACCAGCAGAGAAACAGCGGGAGGAGTCTACGAGCAGTACTTC
few | TRBJ2-1 | TRBD2 | TRBV9 | CASSAGLAGDYEQFF | TGTGCCAGCAGCGCGGGACTAGCGGGAGACTATGAGCAGTTCTTC
NA | TRBJ2-3 | TRBD2 | TRBV7-8 | CASSLALGGRGRANTDTQYF | TGTGCCAGCAGCTTAGCGCTCGGCGGGAGAGGGAGGGCTAACACAGATACGCAGTATTTT
NA | TRBJ1-1 | TRBD1 | TRBV6-5 | CASTMGQGWTEAFF | TGTGCCAGCACCATGGGACAGGGGTGGACTGAAGCTTTCTTT
NA | TRBJ1-5 | TRBD1 | TRBV28 | CASSLGQGGIQPQHF | TGTGCCAGCAGTTTGGGACAGGGAGGGATTCAGCCCCAGCATTTT
NA | TRBJ2-1 | TRBD2 | TRBV5-1 | CASSLKRGSYNEQFF | TGCGCCAGCAGCTTGAAGCGGGGTTCCTACAATGAGCAGTTCTTC
NA | TRBJ2-5 | NA | TRBV6-6 | CASRDWAGYQETQYF | TGTGCCAGTCGCGATTGGGCGGGATACCAAGAGACCCAGTACTTC
NA | TRBJ1-1 | NA | TRBV6-4 | CASINMAGYTEAFF | TGTGCCAGCATCAACATGGCCGGGTACACTGAAGCTTTCTTT
NA | TRBJ2-7 | TRBD2 | TRBV4-1 | CASSQGEERGPTYEQYF | TGCGCCAGCAGCCAAGGCGAGGAGCGGGGGCCAACCTACGAGCAGTACTTC
NA | TRBJ1-2 | TRBD1 | TRBV28 | CASSPGGEGYGYTF | TGTGCCAGCAGTCCAGGGGGCGAGGGCTATGGCTACACCTTC
NA | TRBJ1-6 | NA | TRBV21-1 | CASSKWYSPGGNSPLHF | TGTGCCAGCAGCAAATGGTACAGCCCTGGGGGGAATTCACCCCTCCACTTT
NA | TRBJ1-4 | NA | TRBV6-5 | CASSPGGAYEKLFF | TGTGCCAGCAGTCCCGGGGGGGCTTATGAAAAACTGTTTTTT
NA | TRBJ1-1 | NA | TRBV4-3 | CASSQDLESHMNTEAFF | TGCGCCAGCAGCCAAGATCTTGAAAGTCACATGAACACTGAAGCTTTCTTT
NA | TRBJ1-5 | NA | TRBV2 | CASRGDTAISNQPQHF | TGTGCCAGCAGGGGGGACACAGCGATATCTAATCAGCCCCAGCATTTT
once | TRBJ1-2 | TRBD1 | TRBV6-5 | CASSPPGQGSRYTF | TGTGCCAGCAGTCCTCCGGGACAGGGGTCTCGCTACACCTTC
once | TRBJ1-2 | TRBD1 | TRBV19 | CASRDDRGLGYTF | TGTGCCAGTCGAGATGACAGGGGGCTTGGCTACACCTTC
NA | TRBJ2-1 | TRBD2 | TRBV7-2 | CASSLVLLAGNNEQFF | TGTGCCAGCAGCTTAGTCTTACTAGCGGGGAACAATGAGCAGTTCTTC
NA | TRBJ2-3 | NA | TRBV5-1 | CASRGSGADTQYF | TGCGCCAGCAGGGGGTCAGGGGCAGATACGCAGTATTTT
NA | TRBJ2-5 | TRBD2 | TRBV15 | CATSSDMAGGHQETQYF | TGTGCCACCAGCAGCGATATGGCGGGGGGCCACCAAGAGACCCAGTACTTC
NA | TRBJ1-2 | NA | TRBV4-3 | CASSRGRGETYGYTF | TGCGCCAGCAGCCGAGGCAGGGGCGAGACCTATGGCTACACCTTC
once | TRBJ1-3 | NA | TRBV19 | CASSTTGSFSGNTIYF | TGTGCCAGTAGTACCACAGGGAGCTTCTCTGGAAACACCATATATTTT
NA | TRBJ1-1 | NA | TRBV30 | CACLDSFYTEAFF | TGTGCCTGCCTGGACTCCTTCTACACTGAAGCTTTCTTT
NA | TRBJ2-7 | NA | TRBV6-5 | CASSRGTVGGYEQYF | TGTGCCAGCAGCCGCGGAACAGTGGGGGGCTACGAGCAGTACTTC
NA | TRBJ2-1 | TRBD1 | TRBV5-6 | CATGTGDNEQFF | TGTGCCACCGGGACAGGGGACAATGAGCAGTTCTTC
NA | TRBJ1-2 | TRBD1 | TRBV6-5 | CASSRQGSGGYTF | TGTGCCAGCAGTCGACAGGGGTCGGGTGGCTACACCTTC
NA | TRBJ1-1 | NA | TRBV5-6 | CASSESLANTEAFF | TGTGCCAGCAGCGAAAGTCTGGCGAACACTGAAGCTTTCTTT
NA | TRBJ1-5 | TRBD1 | TRBV19 | CASTQTQGVQPQHF | TGTGCCAGTACCCAAACCCAGGGGGTTCAGCCCCAGCATTTT
NA | TRBJ2-1 | TRBD2 | TRBV7-6 | CASSLSSGGALDEQFF | TGTGCCAGCAGCTTAAGTAGCGGGGGGGCCCTGGATGAGCAGTTCTTC
NA | TRBJ1-2 | TRBD1 | TRBV14 | CASSQWGSGGAVEGYTF | TGTGCCAGCAGCCAATGGGGGTCAGGGGGTGCCGTGGAAGGCTACACCTTC
once | TRBJ2-7 | TRBD2 | TRBV13 | CASSPGLAGAYEQYF | TGTGCCAGCAGCCCCGGACTAGCGGGTGCCTACGAGCAGTACTTC
once | TRBJ2-2 | TRBD1 | TRBV30 | CAWRVTGDTGELFF | TGTGCCTGGAGGGTTACAGGGGACACCGGGGAGCTGTTTTTT
NA | TRBJ2-7 | NA | TRBV9 | CASSVVQTATTYEQYF | TGTGCCAGCAGCGTAGTTCAAACAGCCACCACCTACGAGCAGTACTTC
NA | TRBJ2-2 | TRBD1 | TRBV30 | CAWSSGTGIGELFF | TGTGCCTGGAGTTCTGGGACAGGTATCGGGGAGCTGTTTTTT
NA | TRBJ1-6 | NA | TRBV5-1 | CASGVGQGNSPLHF | TGCGCCAGCGGGGTGGGGCAGGGTAATTCACCCCTCCACTTT
once | TRBJ1-2 | NA | TRBV30 | CAWSALREGNYGYTF | TGTGCCTGGAGTGCTCTGAGGGAGGGGAACTATGGCTACACCTTC
NA | TRBJ2-1 | TRBD1 | TRBV2 | CASSEGQGARQFF | TGTGCCAGCAGTGAAGGGCAGGGGGCTAGGCAGTTCTTC
NA | TRBJ2-1 | NA | TRBV7-6 | CASKREGLTYNEQFF | TGTGCCAGCAAGCGCGAGGGTCTTACCTACAATGAGCAGTTCTTC
NA | TRBJ2-7 | NA | TRBV7-3 | CASSLGASGAYEQYF | TGTGCCAGCAGCTTAGGGGCTAGTGGGGCGTACGAGCAGTACTTC
once | TRBJ2-3 | TRBD2 | TRBV5-1 | CASSLNSGGATPTDTQYF | TGCGCCAGCAGCCTGAATAGCGGGGGGGCCACCCCCACAGATACGCAGTATTTT
few | TRBJ2-5 | TRBD2 | TRBV5-1 | CASSLGLAGRGQETQYF | TGCGCCAGCAGCTTAGGACTAGCGGGGAGGGGGCAAGAGACCCAGTACTTC
NA | TRBJ1-3 | NA | TRBV27 | CASSSSAGNTIYF | TGTGCCAGCAGTTCCTCGGCTGGAAACACCATATATTTT
once | TRBJ1-1 | NA | TRBV19 | CASSIVRQLYTEAFF | TGTGCCAGTAGTATAGTGCGACAACTCTACACTGAAGCTTTCTTT
once | TRBJ2-3 | TRBD2 | TRBV7-3 | CASSSGRGLDGSDTQYF | TGTGCCAGCAGCTCCGGCCGCGGACTAGATGGGTCAGATACGCAGTATTTT
NA | TRBJ2-1 | NA | TRBV6-5 | CASSYVREFVNEQFF | TGTGCCAGCAGTTATGTACGGGAGTTTGTAAATGAGCAGTTCTTC
NA | TRBJ2-1 | TRBD2 | TRBV28 | CASRTSGANEQFF | TGTGCCAGCAGGACTAGCGGGGCCAATGAGCAGTTCTTC
NA | TRBJ1-2 | NA | TRBV5-1 | CASSSTVLPPHFGYTF | TGCGCCAGCAGCTCGACAGTGCTTCCTCCGCATTTTGGCTACACCTTC